Below are 25 T cell receptor beta chains sequenced from a single sample in a study of blood T cell repertoires in COVID-19. Sequencing was performed with immunoSEQ multiplex PCR; in TCRdb, only in-frame clones are kept and a portion is missing. The data show fewer than 45,000 clones, about 90% seen once. The sample consisted of peripheral blood. The receptors were sampled from a woman in her 40s with acute or convalescent COVID-19.

The chain is built from TRBV2 and TRBJ2-6, with 7 bases aligning to TRBD1. This CDR3 is built from 17 residues. CDR1 is SNHLY and CDR2 is FYNNEI in the germline V gene. The V and J ends lost 6 bases and 1 base, in that order; junction bases with no gene match: 9. In DNA form, the CDR3 reads TGTGCCAGCAGCTCAAGGACAGGCATATCTGGGGCCAACGTCCTGACTTTC. Residues: CASSSRTGISGANVLTF.

This clone showed up just a few times. The chain joins TRBV10-3 to TRBJ1-5, with unresolved D. CDR1 and CDR2 from the germline V gene are ENHRY and SYGVKD. CDR3 size: 13 residues. Trimming removed 3 bases at V and 6 bases at J, with 9 bases between. CDR3 in amino acids: CAISELGSQPQHF. CDR3 DNA: TGTGCCATCAGTGAATTAGGGAGTCAGCCCCAGCATTTT.

The rearrangement links TRBV28 to TRBJ1-5; TRBD1 might be the D (5 bases). Germline V gene sequence: CDR1 MDHEN, CDR2 SYDVKM. The CDR3 has 14 amino acids. With 5 bases removed from V and 1 base from J, the gap between germline ends came to 9 bases. The CDR3 DNA reads as TGTGCCAGCAGTCGGGAGGGGAGCAATCAGCCCCAGCATTTT. Residues: CASSREGSNQPQHF.

The gene calls are TRBV7-3 and TRBJ2-7; 7 nucleotides match TRBD1. J gave up 5 bases and V 5 bases, and 9 bases lay outside the gene matches. From germline, CDR1 is SGHTA and CDR2 FQGTGA. CDR3 size: 14 residues. CDR3 coding DNA: TGTGCCAGCAGCCAGACAGGGAATATCGACGAGCAGTACTTC. Translation gives CASSQTGNIDEQYF.

The rearrangement uses TRBV7-8 and TRBJ1-1; D not certain. Per the germline V gene, CDR1 is SGHVS and CDR2 is FQNEAQ. This CDR3 contains 16 residues. V lost 4 bases and J 0 bases, leaving 15 bases between the germline ends. This chain's CDR3 is CASSSRAGTMNTEAFF. The CDR3 DNA reads as TGTGCCAGCAGCTCGAGGGCAGGTACCATGAACACTGAAGCTTTCTTT. Full variable domain (missing parts from reference TRBV7-8 and TRBJ1-1): GAGVSQSPRYKVAKRGQDVALRCDPISGHVSLFWYQQALGQGPEFLTYFQNEAQLDKSGLPSDRFFAERPEGSVSTLKIQRTQQEDSAVYLCASSSRAGTMNTEAFFGQGTRLTVV.

The chain couples TRBV27 to TRBJ1-4; perhaps TRBD1 as D (6 bases). V was pared by 6 bases and J by 4 bases, with 12 bases between. CDR1 and CDR2 from the germline V gene are MNHEY and SMNVEV (reference sequence). CDR3 length: 14 amino acids. The CDR3 here is CASRKQGSNEKLFF. Written as DNA, the CDR3 is TGTGCCAGCAGAAAACAGGGTAGTAATGAAAAACTGTTTTTT.

This sequence joins TRBV19 and TRBJ1-5, with TRBD1 identical over 8 bases. The length of the CDR3 is 14 residues. V was pared by 7 bases and J by 0 bases, with 2 bases of the junction left unmatched. Germline lookup yields CDR1 LNHDA and CDR2 SQIVND (reference sequence). As DNA, the CDR3 is TGTGCCAGTAAGGACAGGGTTAGCAATCAGCCCCAGCATTTT. Protein product: CASKDRVSNQPQHF.

This chain links TRBV7-6 with TRBJ2-1, with D possibly matching TRBD1 (5 bases). Germline CDR1 and CDR2: SGHVS and FNYEAQ. V was trimmed by 1 base and J by 3 bases, leaving 13 bases between them. This CDR3 contains 16 residues. In DNA form, the CDR3 reads TGTGCCAGCAGCTTAGTTAACCAGCAGGGCTACAATGAGCAGTTCTTC. Amino acids: CASSLVNQQGYNEQFF.

The chain links TRBV7-9 to TRBJ1-3; D is undetermined. Germline-derived CDR1 and CDR2 are SEHNR and FQNEAQ (reference sequence). Deletions cut 6 bases from V and 8 bases from J, with 17 bases between. The length of the CDR3 is 14 residues. The CDR3 sequence is CASRNRTGGDTIYF. The CDR3 DNA follows: TGTGCCAGCAGAAATCGGACTGGCGGGGACACCATATATTTT.

J is TRBJ2-1 and V is TRBV27, with 9 bases lining up with TRBD1. The CDR3 totals 13 residues. The germline V gene encodes CDR1 MNHEY and CDR2 SMNVEV (reference sequence). J gave up 15 bases and V 5 bases, and 11 bases lay outside the gene matches. For the CDR3, the DNA is TGTGCCAGCAGTCTAATCCAGGGGACAGGGTTGTTCTTC. Translating it yields CASSLIQGTGLFF.

This clone has only a few counts. The chain carries TRBV2 and TRBJ1-5; D is possibly TRBD1 (6 bases). Germline values: CDR1 SNHLY, CDR2 FYNNEI. This CDR3 spans 16 amino acids. Trimming stripped 5 bases from V and 2 bases from J, with 16 bases between. The CDR3 protein is CASSSEQGRGNQPQHF. CDR3 bases: TGTGCCAGCAGTAGCGAACAGGGAAGGGGCAATCAGCCCCAGCATTTT.

This sequence joins TRBV24-1 and TRBJ2-3; D might be TRBD1 (6 bases). The CDR3 runs to 14 residues. V lost 3 bases and J lost 6, with 12 bases in between. Germline CDR1 is KGHDR and CDR2 is SFDVKD. CDR3 sequence reads: CATSDPRDTDTQYF. The CDR3 bases are TGTGCCACCAGTGATCCCCGGGACACGGATACGCAGTATTTT.

The V and J genes are TRBV6-1 and TRBJ1-2; D is possibly TRBD1 (5 bases). Trimming removed 0 bases from V and 5 bases from J, with 16 bases in between. Germline CDR1 and CDR2: MNHNS and SASEGT. CDR3 length equals 16 residues. DNA of the CDR3: TGTGCCAGCAGTGAAGCGGGGCAGGCGGCGCTTTATGGCTACACCTTC. This encodes CASSEAGQAALYGYTF.

The gene calls are TRBV27 and TRBJ1-5, with D unresolved. CDR3 length equals 13 residues. Trimming took 2 bases from V and 4 from J, leaving 6 bases between them. CDR1 MNHEY and CDR2 SMNVEV come from the germline V gene (reference sequence). CDR3 sequence: CASSLSPNQPQHF. CDR3 sequence (DNA): TGTGCCAGCAGTTTAAGCCCTAATCAGCCCCAGCATTTT.

This clone came up once. The rearrangement links TRBV6-4 to TRBJ2-3; tentatively, D is TRBD1 (7 bases). The CDR3 spans 18 residues. V was cut by 1 base and J by 2 bases, with 19 bases left in between. Germline V lookup: CDR1 MRHNA, CDR2 SNTAGT. The CDR3 spells CASSDCRGAGGNTDTQYF. CDR3 sequence (DNA): TGTGCCAGCAGTGACTGTAGGGGGGCAGGGGGAAACACAGATACGCAGTATTTT.

This clone has a handful of counts. The gene calls are TRBV30 and TRBJ1-6, with TRBD1 matching over 10 bases. This CDR3 spans 15 amino acids. The V and J ends lost 4 bases and 7 bases, in that order; junction bases with no gene match: 7. Germline assignment: CDR1 GTSNPN and CDR2 SVGIG (reference sequence). Here the CDR3 reads CAWIRRTGGNSPLHF. CDR3 coding DNA: TGTGCCTGGATCCGAAGGACAGGGGGAAATTCACCCCTCCACTTT. The full variable domain, completed using reference TRBV30 and TRBJ1-6, is SQTIHQWPATLVQPVGSPLSLECTVEGTSNPNLYWYRQAAGRGLQLLFYSVGIGQISSEVPQNLSASRPQDRQFILSSKKLLLSDSGFYLCAWIRRTGGNSPLHFGNGTRLTVT.

As for this clone: Its ends do not fully match the called genes, so a read error is possible. The rearrangement uses TRBV7-7 and TRBJ2-7; a possible D gene is TRBD2 (6 bases). The CDR3 runs to 18 residues. Germline CDR1 is SSHAT and CDR2 is FNYEAQ (reference sequence). The CDR3: CASSLGPTRFPPNYEQYF. DNA for the CDR3: TGTGCTAGCAGCTTAGGGCCGACTAGATTTCCGCCGAACTACGAGCAGTACTTC.

The rearrangement uses TRBV19 and TRBJ2-4; D is unresolved. Trimming cost V 3 bases and J 0 bases, with 6 bases left between them. CDR1 and CDR2 from the germline V gene are LNHDA and SQIVND (reference sequence). The CDR3 has 14 amino acids. For the CDR3, the DNA is TGTGCCAGTAGTATTTGGCAAGCCAAAAACATTCAGTACTTC. Translation gives CASSIWQAKNIQYF. The whole variable domain, remainder taken from reference TRBV19 and TRBJ2-4, is DGGITQSPKYLFRKEGQNVTLSCEQNLNHDAMYWYRQDPGQGLRLIYYSQIVNDFQKGDIAEGYSVSREKKESFPLTVTSAQKNPTAFYLCASSIWQAKNIQYFGAGTRLSVL.

V gene TRBV9 combines with J gene TRBJ1-2, with D maybe TRBD1 (6 bases). Deletions cut 0 bases from V and 4 bases from J, with 19 bases between. Germline CDR1 reads SGDLS; CDR2 reads YYNGEE. CDR3 length: 17 amino acids. The CDR3 DNA follows: TGTGCCAGCAGCGTAGACGGGGGGGCGGGACGGATCTATGGCTACACCTTC. Protein product: CASSVDGGAGRIYGYTF. The variable domain in full, with the rest retrieved from reference TRBV9 and TRBJ1-2, is DSGVTQTPKHLITATGQRVTLRCSPRSGDLSVYWYQQSLDQGLQFLIQYYNGEERAKGNILERFSAQQFPDLHSELNLSSLELGDSALYFCASSVDGGAGRIYGYTFGSGTRLTVV.

The chain carries TRBV6-2 or TRBV6-3 and TRBJ1-2, with 7 bases matching TRBD1. V lost 6 bases, J lost 0 bases, and 13 bases stayed unmatched. In germline, CDR1 is MNHEY, CDR2 SVGEGT. The CDR3 extends over 17 amino acids. CDR3 sequence reads: CASSFDPGQVSNYGYTF. CDR3 sequence (DNA): TGTGCCAGCAGCTTCGACCCCGGACAGGTTTCTAACTATGGCTACACCTTC.

The genes are TRBV7-3 and TRBJ2-1; 7 bases map to TRBD2. Germline V gives CDR1 SGHTA, CDR2 FQGTGA. V gave up 6 bases and J gave up 1 base; unmatched junction bases: 6. The CDR3 is 15 residues long. CDR3 coding DNA: TGTGCCAGCAGGCCCGCGGGAGAGTCCTACAATGAGCAGTTCTTC. This encodes CASRPAGESYNEQFF.

This rearrangement joins TRBV6-6 to TRBJ2-6; possibly TRBD1 for D (5 bases). CDR1 MNHNY and CDR2 SVGAGI come from the germline V gene (reference sequence). Trimming removed 7 bases from V and 1 base from J, with 11 bases in between. The CDR3 length is 15 residues. The CDR3, as DNA: TGTGCCAGCACCCGAGACAGTTCTGGGGCCAACGTCCTGACTTTC. Translating gives CASTRDSSGANVLTF.

As DNA, the CDR3 is TGTGCCAGCACAAGGACAGGTACTAATGAAAAACTGTTTTTT. Protein product: CASTRTGTNEKLFF. V usage is TRBV25-1 and J usage is TRBJ1-4; the match to TRBD1 covers 7 bases. CDR1 and CDR2 (germline): MGHDK, SYGVNS. This CDR3 contains 14 residues. The J segment lost 2 bases and the V segment lost 7 bases, leaving 4 bases of the junction unmatched. The variable domain in full, with the rest retrieved from reference TRBV25-1 and TRBJ1-4, is EADIYQTPRYLVIGTGKKITLECSQTMGHDKMYWYQQDPGMELHLIHYSYGVNSTEKGDLSSESTVSRIRTEHFPLTLESARPSHTSQYLCASTRTGTNEKLFFGSGTQLSVL.

J is TRBJ2-3 and V is TRBV12-5, with 7 bases lining up with TRBD1. CDR3 size: 15 residues. Germline CDR1 reads LGHNT; CDR2 reads FRNRAP. V was clipped by 1 base and J by 0 bases; unmatched bases: 1. The CDR3 DNA reads TGTGCTAGTGGTTTGGGACAGGGAAGCACAGATACGCAGTATTTT. It codes for CASGLGQGSTDTQYF.

The chain uses TRBV7-3 and TRBJ2-7, with a weak D call TRBD2 (6 bases). Trimming stripped 1 base from V and 5 bases from J, with 12 bases between. The CDR3 is 14 residues long. The germline V gene encodes CDR1 SGHTA and CDR2 FQGTGA. The CDR3 region is CASSLIGGAHEQYF. CDR3 in DNA: TGTGCCAGCAGCTTAATTGGAGGGGCCCACGAGCAGTACTTC.